The TCR beta chain described here comes from a study of beta chain features in type 1 diabetes. Study summary: Sorted cells examined across all samples numbered more than 100 million.

This CDR3 is built from 15 residues. Every bit of the isolated RNA underwent reverse transcription, so sequencing read expressed TCRB transcripts. TCRdb's table, derived via immunoSEQ multiplex PCR, lists solely in-frame clones and lacks some. The repertoire has about 180,000 clones, 10% to 15% of them found once; the top ten carry 0.62%. The chain is built from TRBV21-1 and TRBJ2-1; the table gives TRBD2 as D, unverified against the DNA. TRBV21-1 is a pseudogene locus. The clonotype comes from a woman aged 18-30 years in good health. Material: central memory CD4+ T cells from blood. The CDR3 DNA reads TGTGCCAGCAGCAAATCTAGCGGAATTTACAATGAGCAGTTCTTC. Encoded protein: CASSKSSGIYNEQFF.